The clone carrying this T cell receptor beta chain occurred a few times. The same CDR3 arises from other DNA sequences in this sample as well. The time point denotes: baseline pretreatment blood. As for treatment: 15 Gy SBRT to primary tumor, nephrectomy 4 weeks later. The entry originates in a study of radiation and T cells in renal cell carcinoma. This table comes from immunoSEQ multiplex PCR, and its TCRdb copy is limited to in-frame clones, with some not included. The table includes some 110,000 clones, 82% detected once. The CDR3 has 13 amino acids. V lost 1 base and J 3 bases, leaving 6 bases between the germline ends. The germline gives CDR1 SGHTA, CDR2 FQGNSA.

The sequence derives from a woman in her fifties or sixties with renal cell carcinoma. The sequenced sample was blood, obtained from a patient whose treatment included radiotherapy and nephrectomy. The chain recombines TRBV7-2 with TRBJ1-2; no clear D gene. The CDR3 sequence: CASSLGLDYGYTF. CDR3 coding DNA: TGTGCCAGCAGCTTAGGACTCGACTATGGCTACACCTTC.